The source of this T cell receptor (beta chain) is a study of Ad26.COV2.S vaccination and SARS-CoV-2 variants. Study-wide background: This donor came from the COV1001 trial of Ad26.COV2.S. Dosing was one shot or two shots 56 days apart. Study-level points and caveats: Vaccinated individuals (as opposed to placebo recipients) had higher spike-specific TCR breadth.

As for treatment: about 20 received Ad26.COV2.S at low or high dose, single or two shots; about 5 received placebo; per-sample allocation not given. Sampling occurred on day 63 after the first vaccine or placebo injection. A word on this clone: Antigen: not known.

The germline V gene has CDR1 SGHRS and CDR2 YFSETQ. This CDR3 has 16 residues. The ends lost 3 bases at V and 8 bases at J; junction bases unmatched: 8. Here immunoSEQ multiplex PCR was the method, and the copy in TCRdb shows in-frame clones only, minus some. Here the sample spans around 450,000 clones, roughly 90% being singletons. The source was peripheral blood, collected in a trial of Ad26.COV2.S vaccine versus placebo. This clonotype was sampled from a person between 18 and 65 years old who received the Ad26.COV2.S COVID-19 vaccine or a placebo. The J gene is TRBJ2-1, the V gene TRBV5-1, with 13 bases matching TRBD2. The CDR3 DNA sequence: TGCGCCAGCAGCTCCTCCGGGACTAGCGGGAACCATGAGCAGTTCTTC. This codes for CASSSSGTSGNHEQFF.